Below are 10 T cell receptor beta chains sequenced from a single sample in a study of beta chain features in type 1 diabetes. Study-level results: Shorter TCRB CDR3s, moderately but significantly so, were found in Type 1 diabetes patients in all four CD4+ subsets.

As every portion of the isolated RNA was reverse transcribed, the sequencing read expressed TCRB transcripts. The assay was immunoSEQ multiplex PCR, and TCRdb's table has in-frame clones only and misses some. The sample lists over 100,000 clones, about 16% occurring once. Their antigens remain unidentified. The sample comprised central memory CD4+ T cells from blood. These receptors all come from a young man with type 1 diabetes.

V and J are TRBV27 and TRBJ1-6, with 10 bases that match TRBD1. The trim removed 3 bases at V and 7 bases at J, leaving 12 bases unmatched. The germline CDR1 and CDR2 sequences are MNHEY and SMNVEV (reference sequence). The CDR3 contains 18 residues. This CDR3 is CASSFRVWGTGENSPLHF. The CDR3, as DNA: TGTGCCAGCAGTTTCAGGGTCTGGGGGACAGGGGAAAATTCACCCCTCCACTTT.

The rearrangement uses TRBV7-3 and TRBJ2-3; TRBD1 agrees at 8 bases. V was pared by 3 bases and J by 5 bases, with 7 bases of the junction left unmatched. This CDR3 region has 15 residues. The germline CDR1 and CDR2 sequences are SGHTA and FQGTGA. The CDR3 loop is CASSLGQARGDTQYF. CDR3 coding DNA: TGTGCCAGCAGCTTGGGACAGGCACGTGGAGATACGCAGTATTTT.

This clone has just a few counts. CDR3 region: CASSLSSRLGADTQYF. CDR3 in DNA: TGTGCCAGCAGCTTATCCTCTAGATTAGGTGCAGATACGCAGTATTTT. The gene calls are TRBV7-2 and TRBJ2-3, with D hard to call. The V gene lost 2 bases and the J gene lost 4 bases, with 16 bases spanning the gap. Looked up from germline, CDR1 is SGHTA and CDR2 is FQGNSA. The CDR3 has 16 residues.

This chain links TRBV5-1 with TRBJ2-7, with no clear D. The V and J ends lost 4 bases and 4 bases respectively, with 12 bases between them. The CDR3 runs 13 residues. Looked up from germline, CDR1 is SGHRS and CDR2 is YFSETQ. This chain's CDR3 is CASSGSLGYEQYF. CDR3 bases: TGCGCCAGCAGCGGGTCCTTGGGATACGAGCAGTACTTC.

This clone was found a few times. The genes are TRBV7-2 and TRBJ2-1; possibly TRBD1 for D (6 bases). The CDR3 contains 16 residues. Germline loops: CDR1 SGHTA, CDR2 FQGNSA. With 6 bases removed from V and 0 bases from J, the gap between germline ends came to 15 bases. The CDR3 DNA reads TGTGCCAGCAGTCGTACCGGGACATCCTCCTACAATGAGCAGTTCTTC. This codes for CASSRTGTSSYNEQFF.

Here the CDR3 reads CASSLQQGEQFF. The CDR3 nucleotides are TGTGCCAGCAGCTTGCAACAGGGTGAGCAGTTCTTC. The chain uses TRBV5-6 and TRBJ2-1; a weak D match, TRBD1 (6 bases). Trimming took 1 base from V and 9 from J, leaving 8 bases between them. The CDR3 covers 12 residues. Germline CDR1 is SGHDT and CDR2 is YYEEEE.

This clone was observed a handful of times. The V and J genes are TRBV9 and TRBJ1-2; tentative D call: TRBD1 (5 bases). V shed 4 bases and J shed 5 bases, with 18 bases lying between them. This CDR3 comprises 15 residues. The germline V gene has CDR1 SGDLS and CDR2 YYNGEE. CDR3 protein: CASSPRRQGGYGYTF. DNA for the CDR3: TGTGCCAGCAGCCCTAGGAGGCAGGGTGGATATGGCTACACCTTC.

There are a few counts of this clone. The chain couples TRBV7-3 to TRBJ2-3; a possible D gene is TRBD1 (6 bases). This CDR3 comprises 16 residues. Trimming removed 2 bases from V and 4 bases from J, with 16 bases in between. Germline CDR1 reads SGHTA; CDR2 reads FQGTGA. This chain's CDR3 is CASSLAPLAGADTQYF. In nucleotides, the CDR3 is TGTGCCAGCAGCTTAGCTCCCTTAGCAGGGGCAGATACGCAGTATTTT.

This clone was observed at least ten times. The chain is built from TRBV7-2 and TRBJ1-2; 7 nucleotides align to TRBD1. Germline V gene data show CDR1 as SGHTA and CDR2 as FQGNSA. The CDR3 covers 14 residues. V shed 3 bases, J shed 5 bases, and the junction held 6 bases outside the gene matches. The CDR3 spells CASSFPGQKYGYTF. The CDR3, as DNA: TGTGCCAGCAGCTTTCCGGGACAGAAGTATGGCTACACCTTC.

The CDR3 loop reads CAISGAGPNTQYF. CDR3 DNA: TGTGCCATCAGTGGGGCAGGGCCGAATACGCAGTATTTT. The chain links TRBV10-3 to TRBJ2-3; the D gene is possibly TRBD1 (5 bases). Germline loops: CDR1 ENHRY, CDR2 SYGVKD. Trimming removed 4 bases at V and 7 bases at J, with 12 bases between. This CDR3 has 13 residues.